Listed here are 24 T cell receptor beta chains from one sample, sequenced in a study of blood T cell repertoires in COVID-19. The protocol was immunoSEQ multiplex PCR, while the TCRdb copy is restricted to in-frame clones and leaves out a portion. The table lists some 250,000 clones, more than 75% of them singletons, with under 9% in the top ten. The sample taken for sequencing was peripheral blood. These receptors came from a woman in her 70s with active or convalescent COVID-19.

This chain links TRBV6-5 with TRBJ1-1; the D is unclear. The germline V and J ends were trimmed by 2 bases and 8 bases, with 6 bases remaining between them. This CDR3 region has 11 residues. Germline CDR1 MNHEY, CDR2 SVGAGI. CDR3 DNA sequence: TGTGCCAGCAGTTACGCCAGGGAAGCTTTCTTT. It codes for CASSYAREAFF.

The CDR3 reads CASSYSGIDNNEQFF. Here the CDR3 DNA reads TGTGCCAGCAGTTATTCAGGGATTGATAACAATGAGCAGTTCTTC. This rearrangement joins TRBV6-5 to TRBJ2-1; D perhaps matches TRBD1 (5 bases). The V and J ends lost 3 bases and 5 bases respectively, with 14 bases between them. CDR1 is MNHEY, CDR2 SVGAGI, per germline. The CDR3 runs to 15 residues.

This clone was observed once. The CDR3 coding sequence is TGCGCCAGCAGCCCCAGGGCTGGGGCCAACGTCCTGACTTTC. Translating gives CASSPRAGANVLTF. The chain is built from TRBV5-1 and TRBJ2-6; D possibly corresponds to TRBD1 (5 bases). Germline V lookup: CDR1 SGHRS, CDR2 YFSETQ. CDR3 length equals 14 residues. V shed 4 bases and J shed 2 bases, with 7 bases lying between them.

This clone appeared once. The same CDR3 also results from other DNA sequences found in this sample. The chain employs TRBV5-4 and TRBJ2-5, with 9 bases fitting TRBD1. Per germline, CDR1 SGHNT and CDR2 YYREEE (reference sequence). V lost 2 bases to trimming and J lost 5 bases; unmatched junction nucleotides: 4. This CDR3 has 14 residues. The CDR3 region is CASSLQGAGETQYF. CDR3 bases: TGTGCCAGCAGCTTACAGGGGGCCGGGGAGACCCAGTACTTC.

The chain carries TRBV9 and TRBJ1-6; 8 bases line up with TRBD1. Trimming at V came to 1 base and at J to 7 bases, leaving 10 bases not matched to a gene. Looked up from germline, CDR1 is SGDLS and CDR2 is YYNGEE. The CDR3 is made up of 17 amino acids. The CDR3 sequence: CASSVSPRTGRNSPLHF. The CDR3 nucleotides read TGTGCCAGCAGCGTATCCCCCAGGACAGGGCGAAATTCACCCCTCCACTTT. Full variable domain (rest looked up from reference TRBV9 and TRBJ1-6): DSGVTQTPKHLITATGQRVTLRCSPRSGDLSVYWYQQSLDQGLQFLIQYYNGEERAKGNILERFSAQQFPDLHSELNLSSLELGDSALYFCASSVSPRTGRNSPLHFGNGTRLTVT.

This sequence joins TRBV11-3 and TRBJ2-1, with 8 bases fitting TRBD2. Germline V CDR1 and CDR2: SGHNT, YENEEA. Trimming removed 8 bases from V and 5 bases from J; junction bases left unmatched: 8. This CDR3 spans 14 amino acids. In nucleotides, the CDR3 is TGTGCCAGCGCACAGCGTAGCGGGGACAATGAGCAGTTCTTC. It translates to CASAQRSGDNEQFF.

V and J are TRBV6-5 and TRBJ1-2; TRBD1 might be the D (6 bases). The CDR3 extends over 15 amino acids. V lost 6 bases, J lost 0 bases, and 14 bases lay in between. Germline CDR1 MNHEY, CDR2 SVGAGI. CDR3 protein: CASSLQQGPNYGYTF. As DNA, the CDR3 is TGTGCCAGCAGCCTGCAACAGGGACCTAACTATGGCTACACCTTC.

The chain links TRBV11-2 to TRBJ2-7; TRBD1 matches at 7 bases. Unmatched junction bases numbered 7, after V lost 5 bases and J lost 0 bases. Germline V gene data show CDR1 as SGHAT and CDR2 as FQNNGV. This CDR3 has 15 amino acids. CDR3 sequence (DNA): TGTGCCAGCAGCCTGGGAACAGGGGTCTCCTACGAGCAGTACTTC. Its protein product is CASSLGTGVSYEQYF. The whole variable domain, remainder taken from reference TRBV11-2 and TRBJ2-7, is EAGVAQSPRYKIIEKRQSVAFWCNPISGHATLYWYQQILGQGPKLLIQFQNNGVVDDSQLPKDRFSAERLKGVDSTLKIQPAKLEDSAVYLCASSLGTGVSYEQYFGPGTRLTVT.

The CDR3 sequence: CASSRGVGYTF. The CDR3 DNA follows: TGTGCCAGCAGTCGAGGAGTGGGCTACACCTTC. The chain employs TRBV6-5 and TRBJ1-2; D remains unclear. The CDR3 covers 11 residues. The V gene's germline CDR1 is MNHEY and CDR2 SVGAGI. Trimming cost V 5 bases and J 8 bases, with 9 bases left between them.

As DNA, the CDR3 is TGCAGTGCTAGTCCGGGACAGGGCTATCAGCCCCAGCATTTT. Amino acid sequence: CSASPGQGYQPQHF. The V call is TRBV20-1, the J call TRBJ1-5; 9 nucleotides line up with TRBD1. CDR1 is DFQATT and CDR2 is SNEGSKA in the germline V gene (reference sequence). The CDR3 extends over 14 amino acids. V gave up 3 bases and J gave up 5 bases; unmatched junction bases: 5.

A single count supports this clone. This sequence joins TRBV7-9 and TRBJ2-7, with D hard to call. CDR3 length: 13 residues. CDR1 SEHNR and CDR2 FQNEAQ come from the germline V gene (reference sequence). The V and J ends lost 5 bases and 1 base respectively, with 9 bases between them. CDR3 bases: TGTGCCAGCAGCCTGGCCACGTCCTACGAGCAGTACTTC. Amino acid sequence: CASSLATSYEQYF.

J is TRBJ2-3 and V is TRBV24-1; a possible D gene is TRBD1 (6 bases). This CDR3 comprises 17 residues. Germline V gene data show CDR1 as KGHDR and CDR2 as SFDVKD. V gave up 2 bases and J gave up 3 bases, with 17 bases separating them. This chain's CDR3 is CATSDSETGFATDTQYF. The CDR3 nucleotides are TGTGCCACCAGTGATTCCGAAACAGGGTTTGCTACAGATACGCAGTATTTT.

V usage is TRBV19 and J usage is TRBJ1-2; D ambiguous. The CDR3 length is 16 residues. V lost 4 bases to trimming and J lost 1 base, with 16 bases between them. The germline V gene encodes CDR1 LNHDA and CDR2 SQIVND (reference sequence). The CDR3 bases are TGTGCCAGTAGTAACTGGGCCGTGGCCGTTAACTATGGCTACACCTTC. It is translated as CASSNWAVAVNYGYTF.

Here the CDR3 DNA reads TGCGCCAGCGACCTTAAAGGAGATGAAAAACTGTTTTTT. This encodes CASDLKGDEKLFF. The chain joins TRBV5-1 to TRBJ1-4; the D is unclear. The CDR3 has 13 residues. The ends were cut back, 7 bases at V and 6 bases at J, with 13 bases in the middle. Germline CDR1 is SGHRS and CDR2 is YFSETQ.

The rearrangement uses TRBV5-8 and TRBJ1-5; D possibly corresponds to TRBD1 (6 bases). Germline lookup yields CDR1 SGHTS and CDR2 YDEGEE. There are 15 residues in the CDR3. V was pared by 4 bases and J by 2 bases, with 13 bases between. CDR3 bases: TGTGCCAGCAGCCTAACAGGGCCTGGCAATCAGCCCCAGCATTTT. Translating gives CASSLTGPGNQPQHF.

The V call is TRBV11-2, the J call TRBJ2-3, with 8 positions matching TRBD2. The CDR3 is made up of 17 amino acids. Trimming at V came to 3 bases and at J to 4 bases, leaving 12 bases not matched to a gene. Germline-derived CDR1 and CDR2 are SGHAT and FQNNGV. CDR3 in amino acids: CASSFPAGAGGADTQYF. DNA of the CDR3: TGTGCCAGCAGCTTCCCGGCGGGGGCGGGGGGTGCAGATACGCAGTATTTT.

The chain combines TRBV12-3 or TRBV12-4 with TRBJ2-2, with TRBD1 as a possible D gene (6 bases). This CDR3 contains 12 residues. Trimming shortened V by 4 bases and J by 10 bases, and 10 bases separated the two germline ends. DNA for the CDR3: TGTGCCAGCAGTTACAGGGCGGTGGAGCTGTTTTTT. Translated: CASSYRAVELFF.

This chain uses TRBV18 with TRBJ1-1; D gene uncertain. CDR1 KGHSH and CDR2 LQKENI come from the germline V gene. The V gene lost 2 bases and the J gene lost 1 base, with 8 bases spanning the gap. This CDR3 comprises 14 residues. CDR3 nucleotides: TGTGCCAGCTCACCATCTCTCCGGAACACTGAAGCTTTCTTT. This translates into CASSPSLRNTEAFF.

The chain combines TRBV6-5 with TRBJ1-5, with TRBD1 as a possible D gene (5 bases). The CDR3 is 14 residues long. CDR1 and CDR2 from the germline V gene are MNHEY and SVGAGI. The germline V and J ends were trimmed by 10 bases and 5 bases, with 18 bases remaining between them. This CDR3 reads CATAGREKDQPQHF. Here the CDR3 DNA reads TGTGCCACCGCCGGCAGGGAAAAAGATCAGCCCCAGCATTTT.

This clone was counted a single time. This rearrangement joins TRBV11-2 to TRBJ2-1, with D tentatively TRBD1 (6 bases). V lost 3 bases and J lost 6, with 12 bases in between. Germline V gene lookup returns CDR1 SGHAT and CDR2 FQNNGV. The CDR3 has 14 amino acids. CDR3 bases: TGTGCCAGCAGCTTTCAGGGGAATATCAATGAGCAGTTCTTC. This codes for CASSFQGNINEQFF.

The chain combines TRBV7-8 with TRBJ2-2; D ambiguous. This CDR3 spans 13 amino acids. In germline, CDR1 is SGHVS, CDR2 FQNEAQ. The V end was cut by 4 bases, the J end by 3 bases, with 6 bases between. The CDR3 DNA is TGTGCCAGCAGCTCCCGGGACACCGGGGAGCTGTTTTTT. Translation gives CASSSRDTGELFF.

The J gene is TRBJ2-2, the V gene TRBV12-3 or TRBV12-4; D gene unclear. The CDR3 covers 12 residues. V was pared by 7 bases and J by 0 bases, with 3 bases between. CDR3 sequence: CASNSNTGELFF. In nucleotides, the CDR3 is TGTGCCAGCAACTCGAACACCGGGGAGCTGTTTTTT.

This chain connects TRBV2 to TRBJ2-1, with TRBD2 matching over 13 bases. CDR3 length equals 15 residues. The ends lost 6 bases at V and 9 bases at J; junction bases unmatched: 8. Germline V gene sequence: CDR1 SNHLY, CDR2 FYNNEI. CDR3 DNA sequence: TGTGCCAGCAGCCCTAGACTAGCGGGGGGAGGTGAGCAGTTCTTC. Amino acid sequence: CASSPRLAGGGEQFF. The full variable domain, completed using reference TRBV2 and TRBJ2-1, is EPEVTQTPSHQVTQMGQEVILRCVPISNHLYFYWYRQILGQKVEFLVSFYNNEISEKSEIFDDQFSVERPDGSNFTLKIRSTKLEDSAMYFCASSPRLAGGGEQFFGPGTRLTVL.

This clone was seen a handful of times. This chain links TRBV7-9 with TRBJ1-6, with TRBD1 matching over 8 bases. J lost 6 bases, V lost 4 bases, and 2 bases had no gene match. Germline assignment: CDR1 SEHNR and CDR2 FQNEAQ (reference sequence). The CDR3 extends over 14 amino acids. Here the CDR3 DNA reads TGTGCCAGCAGCTGGGGACAGGTTAATTCACCCCTCCACTTT. Its protein is CASSWGQVNSPLHF.